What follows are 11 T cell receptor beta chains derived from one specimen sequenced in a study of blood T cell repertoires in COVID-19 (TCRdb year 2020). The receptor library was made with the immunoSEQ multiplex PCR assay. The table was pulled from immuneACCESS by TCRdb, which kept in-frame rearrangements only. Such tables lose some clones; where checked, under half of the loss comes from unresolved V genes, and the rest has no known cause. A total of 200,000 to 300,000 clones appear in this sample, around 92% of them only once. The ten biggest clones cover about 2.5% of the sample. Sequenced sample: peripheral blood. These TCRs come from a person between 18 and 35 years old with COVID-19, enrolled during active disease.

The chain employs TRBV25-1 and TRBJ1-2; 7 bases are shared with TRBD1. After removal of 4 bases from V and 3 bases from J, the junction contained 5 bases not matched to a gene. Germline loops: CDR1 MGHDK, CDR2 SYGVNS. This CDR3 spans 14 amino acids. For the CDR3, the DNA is TGTGCCAGCAGTGCGCTGGGGACAGACTATGGCTACACCTTC. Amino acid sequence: CASSALGTDYGYTF.

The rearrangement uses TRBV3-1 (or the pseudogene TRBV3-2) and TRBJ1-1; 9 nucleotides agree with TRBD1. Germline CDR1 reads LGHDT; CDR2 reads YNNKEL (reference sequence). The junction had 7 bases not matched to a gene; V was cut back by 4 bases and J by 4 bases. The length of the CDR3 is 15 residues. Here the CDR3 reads CASSRNTGGTTEAFF. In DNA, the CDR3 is TGTGCCAGCAGCCGAAACACAGGGGGCACCACTGAAGCTTTCTTT.

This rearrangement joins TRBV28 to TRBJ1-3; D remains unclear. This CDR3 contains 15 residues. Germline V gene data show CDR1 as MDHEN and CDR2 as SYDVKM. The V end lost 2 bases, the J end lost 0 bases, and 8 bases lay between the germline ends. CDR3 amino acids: CASSLQFSSGNTIYF. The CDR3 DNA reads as TGTGCCAGCAGTTTACAGTTCAGCTCTGGAAACACCATATATTTT.

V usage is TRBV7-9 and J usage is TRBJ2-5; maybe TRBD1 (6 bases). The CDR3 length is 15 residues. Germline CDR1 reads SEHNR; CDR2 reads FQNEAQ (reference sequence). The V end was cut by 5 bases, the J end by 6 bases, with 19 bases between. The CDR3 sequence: CASSGVVGGKKTQYF. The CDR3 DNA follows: TGTGCCAGCAGCGGCGTAGTTGGGGGCAAAAAGACCCAGTACTTC.

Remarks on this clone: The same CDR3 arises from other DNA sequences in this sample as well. The CDR3 spells CASSLEGRGETQYF. DNA for the CDR3: TGCGCCAGCAGCTTGGAGGGCAGGGGAGAGACCCAGTACTTC. The genes are TRBV5-1 and TRBJ2-5, with D possibly TRBD1 on 6 matching bases. Germline CDR1 SGHRS, CDR2 YFSETQ. The CDR3 consists of 14 residues. Trimming took off 0 bases at V and 4 bases at J, with 10 bases between the two ends.

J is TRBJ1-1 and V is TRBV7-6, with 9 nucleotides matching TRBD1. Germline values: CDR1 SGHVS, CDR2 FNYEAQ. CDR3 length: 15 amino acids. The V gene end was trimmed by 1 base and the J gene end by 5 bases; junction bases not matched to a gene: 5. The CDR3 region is CASSLETGGGTEAFF. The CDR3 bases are TGTGCCAGCAGCTTAGAGACAGGGGGAGGAACTGAAGCTTTCTTT.

The CDR3, as DNA: TGTGCCAGCAGTCCCGGTTCCCAAGAGACCCAGTACTTC. Residues: CASSPGSQETQYF. The genes are TRBV28 and TRBJ2-5; D not resolved. Germline V gives CDR1 MDHEN, CDR2 SYDVKM. The CDR3 sequence is 13 residues long. Trimming stripped 5 bases from V and 1 base from J, with 8 bases between.

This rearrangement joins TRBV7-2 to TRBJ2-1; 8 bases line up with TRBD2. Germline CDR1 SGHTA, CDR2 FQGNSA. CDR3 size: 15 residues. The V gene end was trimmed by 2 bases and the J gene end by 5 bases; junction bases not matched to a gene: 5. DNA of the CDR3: TGTGCCAGCAGCTTACGGGCGGGAGGCAACAATGAGCAGTTCTTC. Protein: CASSLRAGGNNEQFF.

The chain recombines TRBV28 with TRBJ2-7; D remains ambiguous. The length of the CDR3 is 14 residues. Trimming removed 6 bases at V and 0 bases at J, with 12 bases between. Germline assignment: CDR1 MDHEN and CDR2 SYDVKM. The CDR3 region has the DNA TGTGCCAGCAGCATCGGCCTAGACTCCTACGAGCAGTACTTC. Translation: CASSIGLDSYEQYF. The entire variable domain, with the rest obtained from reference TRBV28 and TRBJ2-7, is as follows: DVKVTQSSRYLVKRTGEKVFLECVQDMDHENMFWYRQDPGLGLRLIYFSYDVKMKEKGDIPEGYSVSREKKERFSLILESASTNQTSMYLCASSIGLDSYEQYFGPGTRLTVT.

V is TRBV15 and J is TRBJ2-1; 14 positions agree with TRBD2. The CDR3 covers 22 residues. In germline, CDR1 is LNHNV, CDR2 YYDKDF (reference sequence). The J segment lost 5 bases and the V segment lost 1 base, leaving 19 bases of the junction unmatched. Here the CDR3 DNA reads TGTGCCACCAGCAGAGCATGGGCAGAGGGACTAGCGGGAGTTCACCCAGACAATGAGCAGTTCTTC. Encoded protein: CATSRAWAEGLAGVHPDNEQFF.

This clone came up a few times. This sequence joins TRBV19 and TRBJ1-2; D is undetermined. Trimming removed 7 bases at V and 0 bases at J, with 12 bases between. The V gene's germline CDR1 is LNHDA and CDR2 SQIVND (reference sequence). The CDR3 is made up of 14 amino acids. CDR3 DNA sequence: TGTGCCAGTATATCGGGAGGATCTAACTATGGCTACACCTTC. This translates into CASISGGSNYGYTF.